This T cell receptor (beta chain) was captured in a study of memory CD4+ T cells and cytomegalovirus serostatus. A word on this clone: The antigen is unknown.

Some clones are missing from TCRdb's copy, which holds only in-frame ones; the method was immunoSEQ multiplex PCR. Among tens of thousands of clones listed, roughly 78% were seen once. Findings of the study overall: 67 of 164 known CMV-associated TCRbeta sequences appeared in CD4+ memory. Median bootstrapped AUC for CMV status was roughly 0.95 originally, 0.85 to 0.92 US-trained.

Single viable CD3+CD4+CD8-CD45RO+ cells were sorted as the memory CD4+ T cells. Germline CDR1 is MNHNS and CDR2 is SASEGT. The V gene lost 3 bases and the J gene lost 2 bases, with 14 bases spanning the gap. This CDR3 comprises 15 residues. The receptor was derived from an adult in good health and CMV-seronegative. What was sequenced was memory CD4+ T cells from blood. The gene calls are TRBV6-1 and TRBJ2-7; D remains unclear. CDR3 sequence (DNA): TGTGCCAGCAGTGATCGCCGGGTCCGAGCCTACGAGCAGTACTTC. Amino acid sequence: CASSDRRVRAYEQYF.